The present entry profiles one T cell receptor (beta chain) with its context. The V gene's germline CDR1 is SGHRS and CDR2 YFSETQ. Trimming cost V 0 bases and J 3 bases, with 13 bases left between them. The CDR3 is 15 amino acids. This sample was included in a study of blood T cell repertoires in COVID-19. Assay used: immunoSEQ multiplex PCR; TCRdb lists only in-frame clones, some missing. The sample contains roughly 400,000 clones, roughly 90% of which appear only once. The source material was PBMCs or T cells enriched from blood (not recorded which). This sequence joins TRBV5-1 and TRBJ2-7, with a weak D call TRBD2 (5 bases). The TCR was taken from a woman between 18 and 29 years old who had been exposed to COVID-19. The chain's CDR3 is CASSLESTGDYEQYF. Written as DNA, the CDR3 is TGCGCCAGCAGCTTGGAGTCCACCGGGGACTACGAGCAGTACTTC.